This record looks at one T cell receptor beta chain sequence and its context. Individual cDNA molecules in this library carried unique molecular identifiers. TCRdb re-called the RACE reads with MiXCR, one entry per CDR3 protein. The profile shows 180,000 or so distinct CDR3 sequences, around 30% of them singletons. Time point defined: pre-sensitization, week 0. The treatment is: therapeutic diphenylcyclopropenone sensitization with weekly scalp DPC. Unfractionated whole blood yielded total RNA. Germline V CDR1 and CDR2: SGHKS, YYEKEE (reference sequence). This CDR3 is 15 amino acids long. J lost 4 bases, V lost 4 bases, and 8 bases had no gene match. The sample comes from a study of human T cells and chemical hapten exposure.

The rearrangement uses TRBV5-5 and TRBJ2-3; 8 nucleotides agree with TRBD2. The sequences come from whole blood, collected in connection with sensitization to the hapten diphenylcyclopropenone (DPC). The sequence was collected from a woman in her thirties with alopecia areata. Some clones in this sample may be carry-over from other donors' samples. DNA of the CDR3: TGTGCCAGCAGCCCGAATGGACTAGCCGCAGATACGCAGTATTTT. Its translation is CASSPNGLAADTQYF.